Each of the 17 T cell receptor beta chains below was sequenced from the same sample in a study of T cell responses to AZD1222 COVID-19 vaccine. Method: immunoSEQ multiplex PCR; TCRdb's copy keeps in-frame clones and lacks some. The table shows just under 90,000 clones, with about 91% occurring only once. The sequencing here drew on peripheral blood, taken on day 0 of MenACWY control vaccination. The receptor set was obtained from an adult in good health.

This clone has only one observation. The chain combines TRBV6-6 with TRBJ1-6; tentatively, D is TRBD1 (6 bases). With 6 bases removed from V and 0 bases from J, the gap between germline ends came to 12 bases. This CDR3 comprises 16 residues. Germline V CDR1 and CDR2: MNHNY, SVGAGI (reference sequence). Here the CDR3 DNA reads TGTGCCAGCAGGAAGGGGGGGAGCTCCTATAATTCACCCCTCCACTTT. Translation: CASRKGGSSYNSPLHF.

This rearrangement joins TRBV29-1 to TRBJ1-4; the D gene is possibly TRBD1 (6 bases). The V and J ends lost 5 bases and 6 bases respectively, with 16 bases between them. The CDR3 covers 14 residues. Per the germline V gene, CDR1 is SQVTM and CDR2 is ANQGSEA. CDR3 nucleotides: TGCAGCGTTTTAGGGGACATGTCGCATGAAAAACTGTTTTTT. Translated, it gives CSVLGDMSHEKLFF. Variable domain in full (rest from reference TRBV29-1 and TRBJ1-4): SAVISQKPSRDICQRGTSLTIQCQVDSQVTMMFWYRQQPGQSLTLIATANQGSEATYESGFVIDKFPISRPNLTFSTLTVSNMSPEDSSIYLCSVLGDMSHEKLFFGSGTQLSVL.

The V and J genes are TRBV30 and TRBJ1-6, with 7 positions matching TRBD1. The CDR3 loop spans 14 amino acids. With 8 bases clipped from V and 6 bases from J, the junction kept 10 bases outside the gene matches. The V gene's germline CDR1 is GTSNPN and CDR2 SVGIG (reference sequence). Here the CDR3 DNA reads TGTGCCATTAGACGGACAGGCGGTAATTCACCCCTCCACTTT. Its translation: CAIRRTGGNSPLHF.

The chain employs TRBV7-2 and TRBJ2-3; D is uncertain. The CDR3 consists of 14 residues. Trimming took off 5 bases at V and 1 base at J, with 10 bases between the two ends. The V gene's germline CDR1 is SGHTA and CDR2 FQGNSA. This chain's CDR3 is CASSTGQGTDTQYF. In DNA form, the CDR3 reads TGTGCCAGCAGCACGGGTCAGGGCACAGATACGCAGTATTTT.

The V call is TRBV5-1, the J call TRBJ2-5; perhaps TRBD1 as D (6 bases). The CDR3 has 14 amino acids. Deletions cut 1 base from V and 2 bases from J, with 9 bases between. Per the germline V gene, CDR1 is SGHRS and CDR2 is YFSETQ. DNA for the CDR3: TGCGCCAGCAGCTTGAGACAGGATCAAGAGACCCAGTACTTC. Amino acids: CASSLRQDQETQYF.

Written as DNA, the CDR3 is TGCGCCAGCAGCTTGTCCGATCCTTATGGCTACACCTTC. Translating it yields CASSLSDPYGYTF. The rearrangement joins TRBV5-1 to TRBJ1-2; no clear D gene. CDR1 and CDR2 (germline): SGHRS, YFSETQ. The CDR3 contains 13 residues. V was clipped by 1 base and J by 5 bases, with 9 bases between them.

The V gene is TRBV11-2, the J gene TRBJ2-3; D might be TRBD1 (6 bases). The CDR3 contains 16 residues. With 5 bases removed from V and 1 base from J, the gap between germline ends came to 16 bases. The V gene's germline CDR1 is SGHAT and CDR2 FQNNGV. CDR3: CASSPGAGAGTDTQYF. The DNA of the CDR3 is TGTGCCAGCAGCCCCGGGGCAGGGGCGGGCACAGATACGCAGTATTTT. The whole variable domain, remainder taken from reference TRBV11-2 and TRBJ2-3, is EAGVAQSPRYKIIEKRQSVAFWCNPISGHATLYWYQQILGQGPKLLIQFQNNGVVDDSQLPKDRFSAERLKGVDSTLKIQPAKLEDSAVYLCASSPGAGAGTDTQYFGPGTRLTVL.

This chain connects TRBV14 to TRBJ1-1, with D possibly being TRBD1 (5 bases). Trimming took 3 bases from V and 4 from J, leaving 12 bases between them. Germline values: CDR1 SGHDN, CDR2 FVKESK. CDR3 size: 14 residues. The CDR3 nucleotides are TGTGCCAGCAGCCAGCCGGGGAGGGGCACTGAAGCTTTCTTT. The encoded protein is CASSQPGRGTEAFF.

This clone was detected only once. The V call is TRBV18, the J call TRBJ1-4; D ambiguous. This CDR3 is built from 13 residues. Germline CDR1 reads KGHSH; CDR2 reads LQKENI. V shed 5 bases and J shed 4 bases, with 8 bases lying between them. Here the CDR3 DNA reads TGTGCCAGCTCAGGCCCGGTTAATGAAAAACTGTTTTTT. Amino acids: CASSGPVNEKLFF.

This clone was recorded once. The genes are TRBV5-1 and TRBJ1-5, with D maybe TRBD1 (6 bases). The V end lost 4 bases, the J end lost 3 bases, and 11 bases lay between the germline ends. The length of the CDR3 is 14 residues. CDR1 SGHRS and CDR2 YFSETQ come from the germline V gene. CDR3 DNA: TGCGCCAGCAGCCCTGACAGGTCCAATCAGCCCCAGCATTTT. Amino acids: CASSPDRSNQPQHF.

This clone was detected only a few times. The same CDR3 also results from other DNA sequences found in this sample. V is TRBV4-3 and J is TRBJ2-2; 7 positions agree with TRBD2. CDR1 LGHNA and CDR2 YSLEER come from the germline V gene. The junction had 6 bases not matched to a gene; V was cut back by 0 bases and J by 8 bases. This CDR3 comprises 15 residues. The CDR3 DNA follows: TGCGCCAGCAGCCAAGATAGGCGGGGGAGGGGGGAGCTGTTTTTT. Protein sequence: CASSQDRRGRGELFF.

The rearrangement links TRBV19 to TRBJ1-5; D unclear. The V and J ends lost 0 bases and 9 bases respectively, with 15 bases between them. The CDR3 is 15 amino acids. In germline, CDR1 is LNHDA, CDR2 SQIVND (reference sequence). CDR3 nucleotides: TGTGCCAGTAGTATAGATATCGGAGGGTCTGCGCCCCAGCATTTT. Encoded protein: CASSIDIGGSAPQHF.

The chain carries TRBV2 and TRBJ1-6; D remains ambiguous. V was cut by 4 bases and J by 8 bases, with 15 bases left in between. CDR1 SNHLY and CDR2 FYNNEI come from the germline V gene. This CDR3 has 15 residues. As DNA, the CDR3 is TGTGCCAGCAGTGTGAACGGGTTTCGAGATTCACCCCTCCACTTT. It codes for CASSVNGFRDSPLHF.

The gene calls are TRBV5-1 and TRBJ2-7; 10 bases line up with TRBD2. This CDR3 has 15 residues. Germline V CDR1 and CDR2: SGHRS, YFSETQ. The ends lost 2 bases at V and 2 bases at J; junction bases unmatched: 4. The CDR3 sequence is CASSFGLAETYEQYF. In DNA, the CDR3 is TGCGCCAGCAGCTTCGGACTAGCGGAGACCTACGAGCAGTACTTC.

The CDR3 loop reads CASSPNSRGVHNEQFF. CDR3 DNA sequence: TGTGCCAGCTCACCAAATTCTCGCGGGGTCCACAATGAGCAGTTCTTC. The chain combines TRBV18 with TRBJ2-1; D is perhaps TRBD2 (6 bases). The germline V and J ends were trimmed by 2 bases and 5 bases, with 16 bases remaining between them. The CDR3 has 16 residues. The germline V gene encodes CDR1 KGHSH and CDR2 LQKENI.

The J gene is TRBJ1-2, the V gene TRBV28; unclear D gene. The CDR3 has 11 residues. The V and J ends lost 3 bases and 3 bases respectively, with 2 bases between them. Per germline, CDR1 MDHEN and CDR2 SYDVKM. CDR3 nucleotides: TGTGCCAGCAGTTTGGACTATGGCTACACCTTC. Translated: CASSLDYGYTF.

The CDR3 nucleotides read TGTGCCAGCATGAACACTGAAGCTTTCTTT. Translation gives CASMNTEAFF. The V call is TRBV6-4, the J call TRBJ1-1; D call uncertain. CDR1 is MRHNA, CDR2 SNTAGT, per germline. Trimming stripped 7 bases from V and 0 bases from J, with 0 bases between. The CDR3 consists of 10 residues.